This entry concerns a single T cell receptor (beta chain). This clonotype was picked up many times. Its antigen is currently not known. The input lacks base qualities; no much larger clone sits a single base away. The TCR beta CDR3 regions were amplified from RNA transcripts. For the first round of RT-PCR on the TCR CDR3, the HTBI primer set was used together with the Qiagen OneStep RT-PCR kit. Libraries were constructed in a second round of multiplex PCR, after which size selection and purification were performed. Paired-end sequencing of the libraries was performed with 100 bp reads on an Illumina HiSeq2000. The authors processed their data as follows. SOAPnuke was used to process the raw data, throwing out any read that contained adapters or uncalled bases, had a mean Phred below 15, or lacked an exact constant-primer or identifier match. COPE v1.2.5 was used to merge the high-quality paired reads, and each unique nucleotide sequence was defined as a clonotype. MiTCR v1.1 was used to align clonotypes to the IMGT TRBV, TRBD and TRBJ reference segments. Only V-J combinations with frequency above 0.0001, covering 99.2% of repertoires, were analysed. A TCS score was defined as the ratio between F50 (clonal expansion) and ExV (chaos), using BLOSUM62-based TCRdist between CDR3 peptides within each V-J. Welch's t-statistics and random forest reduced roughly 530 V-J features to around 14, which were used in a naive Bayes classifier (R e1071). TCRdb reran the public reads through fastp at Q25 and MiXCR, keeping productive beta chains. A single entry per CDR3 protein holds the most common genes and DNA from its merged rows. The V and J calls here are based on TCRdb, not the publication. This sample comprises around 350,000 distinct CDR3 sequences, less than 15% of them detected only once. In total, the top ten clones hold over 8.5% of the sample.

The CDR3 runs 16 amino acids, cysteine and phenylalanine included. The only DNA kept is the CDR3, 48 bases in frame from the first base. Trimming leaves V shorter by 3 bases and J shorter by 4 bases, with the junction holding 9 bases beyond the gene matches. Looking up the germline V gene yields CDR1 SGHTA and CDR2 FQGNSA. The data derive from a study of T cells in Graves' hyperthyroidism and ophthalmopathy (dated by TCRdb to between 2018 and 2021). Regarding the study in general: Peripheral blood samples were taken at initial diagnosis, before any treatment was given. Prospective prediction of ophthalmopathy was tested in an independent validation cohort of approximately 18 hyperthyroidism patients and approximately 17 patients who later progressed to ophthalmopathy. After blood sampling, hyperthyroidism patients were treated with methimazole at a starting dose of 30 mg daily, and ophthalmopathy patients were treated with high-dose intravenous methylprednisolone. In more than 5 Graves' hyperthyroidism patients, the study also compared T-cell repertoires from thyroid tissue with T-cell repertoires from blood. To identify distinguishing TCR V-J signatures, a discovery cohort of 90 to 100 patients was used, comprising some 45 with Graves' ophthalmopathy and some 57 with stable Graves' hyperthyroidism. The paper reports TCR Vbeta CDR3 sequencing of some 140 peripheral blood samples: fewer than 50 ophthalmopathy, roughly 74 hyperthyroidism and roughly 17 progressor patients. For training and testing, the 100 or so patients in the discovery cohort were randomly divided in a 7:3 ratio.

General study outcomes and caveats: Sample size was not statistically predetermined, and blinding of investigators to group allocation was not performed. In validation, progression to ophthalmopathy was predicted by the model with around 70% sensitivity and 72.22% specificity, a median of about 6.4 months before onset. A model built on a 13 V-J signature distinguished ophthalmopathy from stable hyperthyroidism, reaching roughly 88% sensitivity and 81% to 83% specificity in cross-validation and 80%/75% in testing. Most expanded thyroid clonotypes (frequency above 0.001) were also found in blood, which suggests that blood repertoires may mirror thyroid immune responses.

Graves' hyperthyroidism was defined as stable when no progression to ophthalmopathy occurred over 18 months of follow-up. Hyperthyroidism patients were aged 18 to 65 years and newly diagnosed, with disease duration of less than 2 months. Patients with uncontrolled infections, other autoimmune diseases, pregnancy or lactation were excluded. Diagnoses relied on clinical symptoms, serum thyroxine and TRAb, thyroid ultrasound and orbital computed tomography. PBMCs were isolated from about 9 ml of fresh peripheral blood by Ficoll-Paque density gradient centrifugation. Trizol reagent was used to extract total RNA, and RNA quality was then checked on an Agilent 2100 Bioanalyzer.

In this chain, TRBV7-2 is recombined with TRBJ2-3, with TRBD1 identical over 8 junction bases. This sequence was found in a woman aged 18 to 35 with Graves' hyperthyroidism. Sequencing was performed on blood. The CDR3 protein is CASSFQGATRPDTQYF. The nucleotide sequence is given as TGTGCCAGCAGCTTCCAGGGGGCCACGCGCCCAGATACGCAGTATTTT.